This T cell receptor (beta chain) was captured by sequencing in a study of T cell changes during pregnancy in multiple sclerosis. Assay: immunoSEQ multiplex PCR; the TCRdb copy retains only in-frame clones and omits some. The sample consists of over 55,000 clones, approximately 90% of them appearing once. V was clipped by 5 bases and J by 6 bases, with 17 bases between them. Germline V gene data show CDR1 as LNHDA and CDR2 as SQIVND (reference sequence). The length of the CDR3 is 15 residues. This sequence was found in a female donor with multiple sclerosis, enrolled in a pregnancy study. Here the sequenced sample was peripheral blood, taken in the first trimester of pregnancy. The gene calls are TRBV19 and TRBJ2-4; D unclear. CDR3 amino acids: CASSSQTRSVNIQYF. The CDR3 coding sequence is TGTGCCAGTAGTTCCCAAACGCGGAGTGTAAACATTCAGTACTTC. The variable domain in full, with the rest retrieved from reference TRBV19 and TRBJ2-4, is DGGITQSPKYLFRKEGQNVTLSCEQNLNHDAMYWYRQDPGQGLRLIYYSQIVNDFQKGDIAEGYSVSREKKESFPLTVTSAQKNPTAFYLCASSSQTRSVNIQYFGAGTRLSVL.